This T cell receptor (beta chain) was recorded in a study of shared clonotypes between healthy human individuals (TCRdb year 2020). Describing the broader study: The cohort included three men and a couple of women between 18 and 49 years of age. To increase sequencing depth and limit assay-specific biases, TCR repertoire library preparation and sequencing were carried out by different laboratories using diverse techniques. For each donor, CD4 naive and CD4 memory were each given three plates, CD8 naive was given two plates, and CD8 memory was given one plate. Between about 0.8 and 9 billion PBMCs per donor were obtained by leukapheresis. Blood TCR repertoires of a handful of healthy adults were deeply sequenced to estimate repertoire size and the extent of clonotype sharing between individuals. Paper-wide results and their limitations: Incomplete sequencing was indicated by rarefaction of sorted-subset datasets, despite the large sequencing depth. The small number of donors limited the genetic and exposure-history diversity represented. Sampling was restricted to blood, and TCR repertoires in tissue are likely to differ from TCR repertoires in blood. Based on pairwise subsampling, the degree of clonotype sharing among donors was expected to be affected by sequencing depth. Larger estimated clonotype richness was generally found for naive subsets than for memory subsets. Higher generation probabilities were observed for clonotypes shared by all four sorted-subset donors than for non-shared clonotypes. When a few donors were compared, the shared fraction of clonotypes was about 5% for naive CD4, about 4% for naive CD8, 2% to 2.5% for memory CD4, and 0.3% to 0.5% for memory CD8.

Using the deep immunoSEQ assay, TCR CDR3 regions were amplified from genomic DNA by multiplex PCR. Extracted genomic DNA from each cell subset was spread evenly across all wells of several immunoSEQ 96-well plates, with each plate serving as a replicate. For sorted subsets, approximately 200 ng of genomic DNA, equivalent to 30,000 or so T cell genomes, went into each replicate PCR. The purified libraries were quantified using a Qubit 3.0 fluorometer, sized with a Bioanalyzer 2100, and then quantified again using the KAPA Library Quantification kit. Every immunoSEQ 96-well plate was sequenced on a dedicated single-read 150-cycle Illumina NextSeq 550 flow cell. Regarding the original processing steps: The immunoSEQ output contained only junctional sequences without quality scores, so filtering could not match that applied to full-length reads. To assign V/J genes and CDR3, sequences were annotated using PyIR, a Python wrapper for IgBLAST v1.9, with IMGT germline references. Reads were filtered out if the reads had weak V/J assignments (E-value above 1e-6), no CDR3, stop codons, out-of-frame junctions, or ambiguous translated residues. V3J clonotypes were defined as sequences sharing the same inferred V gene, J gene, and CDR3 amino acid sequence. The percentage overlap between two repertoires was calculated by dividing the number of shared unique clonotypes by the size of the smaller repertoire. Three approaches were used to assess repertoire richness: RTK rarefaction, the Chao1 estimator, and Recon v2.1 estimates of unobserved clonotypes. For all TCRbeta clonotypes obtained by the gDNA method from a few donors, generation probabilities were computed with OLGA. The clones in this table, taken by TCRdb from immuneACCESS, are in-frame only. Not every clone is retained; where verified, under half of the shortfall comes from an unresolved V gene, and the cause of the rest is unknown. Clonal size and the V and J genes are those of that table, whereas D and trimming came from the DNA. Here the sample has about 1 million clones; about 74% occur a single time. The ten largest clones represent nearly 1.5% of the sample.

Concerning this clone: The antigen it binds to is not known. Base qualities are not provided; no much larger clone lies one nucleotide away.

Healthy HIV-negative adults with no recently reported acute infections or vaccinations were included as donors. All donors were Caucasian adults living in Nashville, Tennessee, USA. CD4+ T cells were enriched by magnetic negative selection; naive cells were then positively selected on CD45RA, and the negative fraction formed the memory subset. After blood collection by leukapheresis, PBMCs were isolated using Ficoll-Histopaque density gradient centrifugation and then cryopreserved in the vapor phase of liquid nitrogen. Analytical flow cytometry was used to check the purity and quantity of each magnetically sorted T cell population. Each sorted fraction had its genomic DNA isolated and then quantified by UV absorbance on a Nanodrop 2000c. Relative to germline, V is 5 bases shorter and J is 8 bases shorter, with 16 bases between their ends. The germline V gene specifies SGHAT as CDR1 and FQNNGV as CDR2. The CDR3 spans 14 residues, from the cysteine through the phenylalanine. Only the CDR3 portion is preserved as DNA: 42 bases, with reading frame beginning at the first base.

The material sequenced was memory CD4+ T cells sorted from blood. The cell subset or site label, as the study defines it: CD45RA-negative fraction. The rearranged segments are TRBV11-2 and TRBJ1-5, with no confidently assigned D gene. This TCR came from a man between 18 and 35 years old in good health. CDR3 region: CASSERSSGEPQHF. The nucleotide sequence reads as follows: TGTGCCAGCAGCGAGCGGTCCAGCGGGGAGCCCCAGCATTTT.